The 21 T cell receptor beta chains reported below all come from one sample, sequenced in a study of cytomegalovirus exposure and HLA in healthy donors. Use of 60 Vbeta and 13 Jbeta primers characterized the PCR. Measured with immunoSEQ multiplex PCR; TCRdb has only the in-frame clones, and not every one. The data contain under 200,000 clones, 80% of them singletons. Specimen: PBMCs. Receptors originate from a woman in her 50s in good health and CMV-seropositive.

This sequence joins TRBV30 and TRBJ1-2; D is unresolved. The CDR3 has 13 residues. V was trimmed by 3 bases and J by 3 bases, leaving 11 bases between them. CDR1 GTSNPN and CDR2 SVGIG come from the germline V gene (reference sequence). The CDR3 protein is CAWSPTDDYGYTF. CDR3 nucleotides: TGTGCCTGGAGCCCTACAGATGACTATGGCTACACCTTC.

The CDR3 DNA is TGTGCCAGCAGCACCGCGACTAGCGGGAACACCGGGGAGCTGTTTTTT. As protein: CASSTATSGNTGELFF. The chain joins TRBV9 to TRBJ2-2; 9 nucleotides line up with TRBD2. CDR1 is SGDLS, CDR2 YYNGEE, per germline. The CDR3 contains 16 residues. J gave up 1 base and V 4 bases, and 5 bases lay outside the gene matches.

The chain combines TRBV28 with TRBJ2-7, with D unclear. Trimming stripped 7 bases from V and 2 bases from J, with 15 bases between. The CDR3 spans 14 residues. The germline gives CDR1 MDHEN, CDR2 SYDVKM. CDR3 region: CASTAAEKPYEQYF. The CDR3 DNA sequence: TGTGCCAGCACCGCGGCGGAAAAACCCTACGAGCAGTACTTC. The complete variable domain, with remaining parts taken from reference TRBV28 and TRBJ2-7, reads DVKVTQSSRYLVKRTGEKVFLECVQDMDHENMFWYRQDPGLGLRLIYFSYDVKMKEKGDIPEGYSVSREKKERFSLILESASTNQTSMYLCASTAAEKPYEQYFGPGTRLTVT.

The V call is TRBV13, the J call TRBJ2-5; the match to TRBD1 covers 9 bases. V lost 1 base to trimming and J lost 4 bases; unmatched junction nucleotides: 4. From germline, CDR1 is PRHDT and CDR2 FYEKMQ (reference sequence). The CDR3 runs to 15 residues. Here the CDR3 DNA reads TGTGCCAGCAGCTTAGACGACAGGGGGGCAGAGACCCAGTACTTC. Its translation is CASSLDDRGAETQYF.

This chain connects TRBV4-1 to TRBJ2-4; a possible D gene is TRBD2 (5 bases). Between the trimmed V and J ends, which lost 0 bases and 0 bases, there was a span of 18 bases. Germline assignment: CDR1 MGHRA and CDR2 YSYEKL. This CDR3 region has 19 residues. The CDR3 here is CASSQDSTEGLLAKNIQYF. The CDR3 DNA reads TGCGCCAGCAGCCAAGATTCCACCGAAGGACTCCTAGCCAAAAACATTCAGTACTTC.

The J gene is TRBJ1-2, the V gene TRBV28; D is perhaps TRBD1 (6 bases). The V end lost 5 bases, the J end lost 7 bases, and 17 bases lay between the germline ends. Germline V CDR1 and CDR2: MDHEN, SYDVKM. This CDR3 is 14 amino acids long. The CDR3 protein is CASSPSGTRSGYTF. CDR3 DNA: TGTGCCAGCAGTCCATCCGGGACAAGGTCTGGCTACACCTTC.

V usage is TRBV6-5 and J usage is TRBJ2-7, with a tentative D call TRBD2 (5 bases). In germline, CDR1 is MNHEY, CDR2 SVGAGI. The V end lost 2 bases, the J end lost 4 bases, and 15 bases lay between the germline ends. This CDR3 spans 15 amino acids. The CDR3 DNA reads as TGTGCCAGCAGTTACGGAGCGGCCCGTTCTTACGAGCAGTACTTC. Translation: CASSYGAARSYEQYF.

This clone was detected only once. The V call is TRBV27, the J call TRBJ1-3, with TRBD1 matching 9 bases. The CDR3 extends over 16 amino acids. Germline V gene sequence: CDR1 MNHEY, CDR2 SMNVEV (reference sequence). V shed 5 bases, J shed 7 bases, and the junction held 12 bases outside the gene matches. CDR3 coding DNA: TGTGCCAGCAGTCATCGCCCGGGACAGGGAACTAACACCATATATTTT. This encodes CASSHRPGQGTNTIYF.

The V and J genes are TRBV27 and TRBJ2-5, with 7 positions matching TRBD2. Germline CDR1 MNHEY, CDR2 SMNVEV (reference sequence). V gave up 4 bases and J gave up 2 bases; unmatched junction bases: 19. The CDR3 length is 19 residues. Here the CDR3 reads CASSSYGPWGGSGQETQYF. DNA of the CDR3: TGTGCCAGCAGTTCTTACGGCCCATGGGGGGGGTCTGGACAAGAGACCCAGTACTTC.

This clone has a single count. The chain has TRBV7-3 and TRBJ2-1; 9 bases map to TRBD1. Germline V lookup: CDR1 SGHTA, CDR2 FQGTGA. CDR3 size: 14 residues. Trimming took 7 bases from V and 8 from J; bases not matched to a gene: 9. The CDR3 loop reads CASNFYRGRDEQFF. The DNA for the CDR3 is TGTGCCAGCAACTTCTACAGGGGGCGAGATGAGCAGTTCTTC.

The sample holds a few counts of this clone. V usage is TRBV29-1 and J usage is TRBJ2-6; D is unresolved. CDR1 is SQVTM and CDR2 is ANQGSEA in the germline V gene. Trimming removed 4 bases at V and 0 bases at J, with 7 bases between. CDR3 length: 14 residues. DNA for the CDR3: TGCAGCGTTGGTGAGGACTCTGGGGCCAACGTCCTGACTTTC. As protein: CSVGEDSGANVLTF.

This chain uses TRBV2 with TRBJ2-7; possible D gene TRBD1, 5 bases. V was cut by 3 bases and J by 5 bases, with 17 bases left in between. Germline loops: CDR1 SNHLY, CDR2 FYNNEI. This CDR3 is built from 15 residues. The CDR3 DNA is TGTGCCAGCAGTGAGTTCCCAGGGCATATAAACGAGCAGTACTTC. Protein sequence: CASSEFPGHINEQYF. The full variable domain, rest sourced from reference TRBV2 and TRBJ2-7, is EPEVTQTPSHQVTQMGQEVILRCVPISNHLYFYWYRQILGQKVEFLVSFYNNEISEKSEIFDDQFSVERPDGSNFTLKIRSTKLEDSAMYFCASSEFPGHINEQYFGPGTRLTVT.

This rearrangement joins TRBV14 to TRBJ2-5; D may be TRBD1 (6 bases). This CDR3 has 17 residues. V was clipped by 1 base and J by 2 bases, with 17 bases between them. CDR1 SGHDN and CDR2 FVKESK come from the germline V gene. The CDR3 coding sequence is TGTGCCAGCAGCCAAGTTCCCTCCTGGGGGCGGCAAGAGACCCAGTACTTC. It encodes CASSQVPSWGRQETQYF.

The V gene is TRBV9, the J gene TRBJ1-4, with 7 bases lining up with TRBD1. Losses at the gene ends were 3 bases for V and 7 bases for J; bases not matched to a gene: 6. Germline V gene data show CDR1 as SGDLS and CDR2 as YYNGEE. CDR3 length: 14 residues. The CDR3 protein is CASSARQGGEKLFF. CDR3 nucleotide sequence: TGTGCCAGCAGCGCTCGACAGGGCGGTGAAAAACTGTTTTTT.

The V call is TRBV5-6, the J call TRBJ1-2, with a tentative D call TRBD1 (5 bases). CDR1 is SGHDT, CDR2 YYEEEE, per germline. Trimming cost V 0 bases and J 4 bases, with 13 bases left between them. The CDR3 totals 15 residues. The CDR3 coding sequence is TGTGCCAGCAGCTTGGTGGGCAGGGCCGGCTATGGCTACACCTTC. Translated, it gives CASSLVGRAGYGYTF.

The chain employs TRBV28 and TRBJ2-5; TRBD1 matches 7 bases. V dropped 4 bases and J dropped 5; count of bases not matched to a gene: 7. Per the germline V gene, CDR1 is MDHEN and CDR2 is SYDVKM. The CDR3 contains 14 residues. For the CDR3, the DNA is TGTGCCAGCAGTTCCCAGGGGGTGCGGGAGACCCAGTACTTC. Translated, it gives CASSSQGVRETQYF.

This chain links TRBV10-3 with TRBJ2-2, with D possibly being TRBD2 (6 bases). Trimming took 7 bases from V and 4 from J, leaving 16 bases between them. Germline CDR1 and CDR2: ENHRY and SYGVKD. CDR3 length: 15 amino acids. CDR3 sequence (DNA): TGTGCCATCAATCCTGGGACTGGAGTCACCGGGGAGCTGTTTTTT. It codes for CAINPGTGVTGELFF.

The rearrangement uses TRBV7-9 and TRBJ2-1; 8 nucleotides agree with TRBD2. V gave up 1 base and J gave up 2 bases; unmatched junction bases: 4. The CDR3 is 16 residues long. Germline lookup yields CDR1 SEHNR and CDR2 FQNEAQ (reference sequence). The CDR3 loop is CASSLGERGPYNEQFF. CDR3 nucleotide sequence: TGTGCCAGCAGCTTAGGGGAGCGGGGGCCCTACAATGAGCAGTTCTTC. The whole variable domain, remainder taken from reference TRBV7-9 and TRBJ2-1, is DTGVSQNPRHKITKRGQNVTFRCDPISEHNRLYWYRQTLGQGPEFLTYFQNEAQLEKSRLLSDRFSAERPKGSFSTLEIQRTEQGDSAMYLCASSLGERGPYNEQFFGPGTRLTVL.

DNA for the CDR3: TGTGCCAGCAGCCCGGTAGAAAGTACTGAAGCTTTCTTT. Protein sequence: CASSPVESTEAFF. This sequence joins TRBV11-2 and TRBJ1-1; no reliable D call. The CDR3 extends over 13 amino acids. Per germline, CDR1 SGHAT and CDR2 FQNNGV. V was trimmed by 5 bases and J by 5 bases, leaving 12 bases between them.

The chain carries TRBV5-4 and TRBJ2-1, with 11 bases fitting TRBD2. The V gene end was trimmed by 1 base and the J gene end by 1 base; junction bases not matched to a gene: 4. CDR1 is SGHNT and CDR2 is YYREEE in the germline V gene (reference sequence). This CDR3 comprises 17 residues. Here the CDR3 reads CASSLFSGGASYNEQFF. The CDR3, as DNA: TGTGCCAGCAGCTTGTTTAGCGGGGGGGCGTCCTACAATGAGCAGTTCTTC.

The CDR3: CASSLASGHEQYF. CDR3 nucleotides: TGTGCCAGCAGCTTAGCCAGCGGCCACGAGCAGTACTTC. The rearrangement links TRBV7-2 to TRBJ2-7, with a possible D match to TRBD2 (5 bases). Germline V gene sequence: CDR1 SGHTA, CDR2 FQGNSA. The CDR3 extends over 13 amino acids. V lost 0 bases and J 5 bases, leaving 8 bases between the germline ends.